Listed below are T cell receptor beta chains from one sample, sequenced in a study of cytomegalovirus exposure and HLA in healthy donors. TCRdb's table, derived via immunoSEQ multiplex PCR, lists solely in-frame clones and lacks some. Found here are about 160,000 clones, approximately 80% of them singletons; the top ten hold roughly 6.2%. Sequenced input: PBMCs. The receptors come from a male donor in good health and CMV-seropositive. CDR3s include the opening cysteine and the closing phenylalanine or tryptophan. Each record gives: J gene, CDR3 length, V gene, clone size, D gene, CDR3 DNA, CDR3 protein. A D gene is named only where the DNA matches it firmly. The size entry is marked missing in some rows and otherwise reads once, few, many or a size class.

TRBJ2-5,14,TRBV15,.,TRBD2,TGTGCCACCAGCAGTCAAGCGGGAGTGGAGACCCAGTACTTC,CATSSQAGVETQYF
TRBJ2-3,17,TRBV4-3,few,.,TGCGCCAGCAGCCAAGAGGGCGTGGCTAGCCTGACAGATACGCAGTATTTT,CASSQEGVASLTDTQYF
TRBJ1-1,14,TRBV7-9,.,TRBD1,TGTGCCAGCAGCGCACAGGGGCTTTTGACTGAAGCTTTCTTT,CASSAQGLLTEAFF
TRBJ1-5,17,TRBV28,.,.,TGTGCCAGCAGTATGTCTTCGGGGAGGGATAGCAATCAGCCCCAGCATTTT,CASSMSSGRDSNQPQHF
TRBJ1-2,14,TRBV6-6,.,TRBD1,TGTGCCAGCAGGTCTACCGGGACAGACTATGGCTACACCTTC,CASRSTGTDYGYTF
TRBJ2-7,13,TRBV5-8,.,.,TGTGCCAGCAGCGGCGACATTTTCTACGAGCAGTACTTC,CASSGDIFYEQYF
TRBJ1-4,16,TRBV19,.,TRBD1,TGTGCCAGTAGTATATCCGGGACAGCAACTAATGAAAAACTGTTTTTT,CASSISGTATNEKLFF
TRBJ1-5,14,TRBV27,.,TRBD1,TGTGCCAGCAGTTGGACAGGGCCCAATCAGCCCCAGCATTTT,CASSWTGPNQPQHF
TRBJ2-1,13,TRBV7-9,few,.,TGTGCCACCTGGCCGATCTCCTACAATGAGCAGTTCTTC,CATWPISYNEQFF
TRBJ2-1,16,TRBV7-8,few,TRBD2,TGTGCCAGCAGCTTAGCGCGGAGGGAGGGCCTTTCCGAGCAGTTCTTC,CASSLARREGLSEQFF
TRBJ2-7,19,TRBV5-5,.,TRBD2,TGTGCCAGCAGCCGTCGGAGGCCTGGTAGCGGGAGGGCCGGAGGCGAGCAGTACTTC,CASSRRRPGSGRAGGEQYF
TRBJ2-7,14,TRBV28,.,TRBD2,TGTGCCAGCAGTTTTATCCAGCGGGAGGACGAGCAGTACTTC,CASSFIQREDEQYF
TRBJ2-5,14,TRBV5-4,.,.,TGTGCCAGCAGTCCCCAGGGCGTTAAAGAGACCCAGTACTTC,CASSPQGVKETQYF
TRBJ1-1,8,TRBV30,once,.,TGTGCCTCAACTGAAGCTTTCTTT,CASTEAFF
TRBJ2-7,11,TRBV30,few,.,TGTGCCTGGAGCCGCGGCGACGAGCAGTACTTC,CAWSRGDEQYF
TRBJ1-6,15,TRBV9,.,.,TGTGCCAGCAGCGTAGCTCGGCAGGGGAATTCACCCCTCCACTTT,CASSVARQGNSPLHF
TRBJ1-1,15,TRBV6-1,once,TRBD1,TGTGCCAGCAGATCACCCGGGACAGGGTACACTGAAGCTTTCTTT,CASRSPGTGYTEAFF
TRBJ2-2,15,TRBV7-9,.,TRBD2,TGTGCCAGCAGCTTACTAGCGGTAAACACCGGGGAGCTGTTTTTT,CASSLLAVNTGELFF
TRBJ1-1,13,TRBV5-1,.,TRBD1,TGCGCCAGCAGCATACAGGGGGCAACTGAAGCTTTCTTT,CASSIQGATEAFF
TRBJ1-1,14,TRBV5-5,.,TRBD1,TGTGCCAGCAGTCGGACAGGGGAATACACTGAAGCTTTCTTT,CASSRTGEYTEAFF
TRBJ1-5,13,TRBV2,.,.,TGTGCCAGCAGTGTCGAGGGAATGCAGCCCCAGCATTTT,CASSVEGMQPQHF
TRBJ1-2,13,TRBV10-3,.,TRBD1,TGTGCCACCCAGACAGGGGCCAACTATGGCTACACCTTC,CATQTGANYGYTF
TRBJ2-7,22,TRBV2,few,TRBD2,TGTGCCAGCAGGGGAACTAGCGGGAGGGCCAAAGAGGATTTCGCTCGCTCCTACGAGCAGTACTTC,CASRGTSGRAKEDFARSYEQYF
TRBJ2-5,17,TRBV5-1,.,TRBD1,TGCGCCAGCAGCCTAGGGACAGGGGTGGGGACCGGGGAGACCCAGTACTTC,CASSLGTGVGTGETQYF
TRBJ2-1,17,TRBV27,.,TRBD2,TGTGCCAGCAGTTTGGGGGGGGAAGCGGGGTGGTTGGATGAGCAGTTCTTC,CASSLGGEAGWLDEQFF
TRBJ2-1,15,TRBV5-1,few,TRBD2,TGCGCCAGCAACCGAGCGGGGGGAACCTACAATGAGCAGTTCTTC,CASNRAGGTYNEQFF
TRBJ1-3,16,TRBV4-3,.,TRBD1,TGCGCCAGCAGCCGTTTACAGGGGGCGGGGGGAAACACCATATATTTT,CASSRLQGAGGNTIYF
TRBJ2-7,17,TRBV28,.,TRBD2,TGTGCCAGCAGCTTAGAACCCCTAGCGGGAGGTCCCCACGAGCAGTACTTC,CASSLEPLAGGPHEQYF
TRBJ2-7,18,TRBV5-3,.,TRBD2,TGTGCCAGAAGCTTGGCTAGGGGACTAGCGGGACGCGGCTACGAGCAGTACTTC,CARSLARGLAGRGYEQYF
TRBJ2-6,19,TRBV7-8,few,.,TGTGCCAGCAGCTTAGATAGACAGTCGCTCCTCTGGAGGGCCAACGTCCTGACTTTC,CASSLDRQSLLWRANVLTF
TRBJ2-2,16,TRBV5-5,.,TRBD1,TGTGCCAGCAGCCTGGACAGGGGGAGCGGGGTCGGGGAGCTGTTTTTT,CASSLDRGSGVGELFF
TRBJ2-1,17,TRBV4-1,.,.,TGCGCCAGCAGCCAAGGATTAACGGGATCGGGGTTCTCGAGCAAGTTCTTC,CASSQGLTGSGFSSKFF
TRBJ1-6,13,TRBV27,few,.,TGTGCCAGCAGTTTAGGAGGCAACTCACCCCTCCACTTT,CASSLGGNSPLHF
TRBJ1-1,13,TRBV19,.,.,TGTGCCAGTAGTATAGATAAATTTTCTGAAGCTTTCTTT,CASSIDKFSEAFF
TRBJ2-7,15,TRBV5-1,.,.,TGCGCCAGCAGCCCGGTTGGGGACTCTAGGTACGAGCAGTACTTC,CASSPVGDSRYEQYF
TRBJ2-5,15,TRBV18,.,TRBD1,TGTGCCAGCTCACCAGACCGACAGGGGGCTTGGGAGCAGTACTTC,CASSPDRQGAWEQYF
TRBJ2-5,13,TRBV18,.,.,TGTGCCAGCTCCCTGGCGGTCGGGGAGACCCAGTACTTC,CASSLAVGETQYF
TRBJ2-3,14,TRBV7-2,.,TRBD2,TGTGCCAGCAGCTTCAAGCGGGATACAGATACGCAGTATTTT,CASSFKRDTDTQYF
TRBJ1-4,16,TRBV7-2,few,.,TGTGCCAGCAGCCTCTGGGGGCCCCCAACTAATGAAAAACTGTTTTTT,CASSLWGPPTNEKLFF
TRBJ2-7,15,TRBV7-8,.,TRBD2,TGTGCCAGCAGCTTAGTGGGACTAGCGGGCTACGAGCAGTACTTC,CASSLVGLAGYEQYF
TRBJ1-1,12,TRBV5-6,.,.,TGTGCCAGCAGCTTGTCCGGGATTGAAGCTTTCTTT,CASSLSGIEAFF
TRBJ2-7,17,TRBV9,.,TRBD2,TGTGCCAGCGACCGACTGGACTCTAGCGGGAGGGCCAACGAGCAGTACTTC,CASDRLDSSGRANEQYF
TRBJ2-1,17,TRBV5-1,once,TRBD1,TGCGCCAGCAGCTTTGACAGGGTTAATTCGGGTATTCATGAGCAGTTCTTC,CASSFDRVNSGIHEQFF
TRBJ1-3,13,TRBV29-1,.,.,TGCAGCGCCATCAGACAGGCTGGAAACACCATATATTTT,CSAIRQAGNTIYF
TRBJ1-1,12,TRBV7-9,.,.,TGTGCCAGCAGGGAGATGAACACTGAAGCTTTCTTT,CASREMNTEAFF
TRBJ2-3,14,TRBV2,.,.,TGTGCCAGCCAGGAGAGGACAGTCACAGATACGCAGTATTTT,CASQERTVTDTQYF
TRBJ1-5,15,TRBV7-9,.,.,TGTGCCAGCAGCTTAGGGGCAGCCCAGGGGCAGCCCCAGCATTTT,CASSLGAAQGQPQHF
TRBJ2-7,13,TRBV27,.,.,TGTGCCAGCAGTTTAAGGGGGACGTACGAGCAGTACTTC,CASSLRGTYEQYF
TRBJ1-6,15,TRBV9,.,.,TGTGCCAGCAGCGCCGCCGGGCGAGGGAATTCACCCCTCCACTTT,CASSAAGRGNSPLHF
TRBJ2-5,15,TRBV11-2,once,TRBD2,TGTGCCAGCAGCTTTAGCGGGAGGGCCGGGGAGACCCAGTACTTC,CASSFSGRAGETQYF
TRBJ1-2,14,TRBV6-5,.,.,TGTGCCAGCGGGCCCGGGCAGGGGAACTATGGCTACACCTTC,CASGPGQGNYGYTF
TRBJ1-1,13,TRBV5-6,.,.,TGTGCCAGCAGCTTATTCGGTCAAACTGAAGCTTTCTTT,CASSLFGQTEAFF
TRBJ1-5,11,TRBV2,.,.,TGTGCCAGCCGCCTCCGTCGGGGCCAGCATTTT,CASRLRRGQHF